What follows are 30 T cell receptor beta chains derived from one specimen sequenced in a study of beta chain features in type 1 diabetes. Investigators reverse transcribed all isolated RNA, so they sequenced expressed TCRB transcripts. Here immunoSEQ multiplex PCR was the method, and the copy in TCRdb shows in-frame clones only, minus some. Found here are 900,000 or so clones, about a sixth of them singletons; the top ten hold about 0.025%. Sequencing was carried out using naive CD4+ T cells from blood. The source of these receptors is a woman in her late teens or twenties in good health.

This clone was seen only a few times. The CDR3, as DNA: TGCGCCAGCAGCTTGTCACTAGCGGGAGACGAGCAGTACTTC. This gives the protein CASSLSLAGDEQYF. This sequence joins TRBV5-1 and TRBJ2-7; 11 bases match TRBD2. CDR3 length: 14 amino acids. Germline V gives CDR1 SGHRS, CDR2 YFSETQ. Trimming at V came to 1 base and at J to 5 bases, leaving 2 bases not matched to a gene.

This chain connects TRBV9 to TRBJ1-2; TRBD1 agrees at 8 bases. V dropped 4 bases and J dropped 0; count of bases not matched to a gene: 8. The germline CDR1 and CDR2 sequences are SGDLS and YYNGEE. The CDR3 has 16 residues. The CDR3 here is CASSRRQGTSNYGYTF. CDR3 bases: TGTGCCAGCAGCAGAAGACAGGGGACCTCTAACTATGGCTACACCTTC. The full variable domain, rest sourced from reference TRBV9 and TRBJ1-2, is DSGVTQTPKHLITATGQRVTLRCSPRSGDLSVYWYQQSLDQGLQFLIQYYNGEERAKGNILERFSAQQFPDLHSELNLSSLELGDSALYFCASSRRQGTSNYGYTFGSGTRLTVV.

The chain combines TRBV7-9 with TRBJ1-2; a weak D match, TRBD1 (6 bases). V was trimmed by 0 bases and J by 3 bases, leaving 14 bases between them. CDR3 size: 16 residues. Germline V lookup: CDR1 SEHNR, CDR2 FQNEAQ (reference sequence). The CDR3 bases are TGTGCCAGCAGCTTAGCGACAGGCGCCTATGACTATGGCTACACCTTC. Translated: CASSLATGAYDYGYTF.

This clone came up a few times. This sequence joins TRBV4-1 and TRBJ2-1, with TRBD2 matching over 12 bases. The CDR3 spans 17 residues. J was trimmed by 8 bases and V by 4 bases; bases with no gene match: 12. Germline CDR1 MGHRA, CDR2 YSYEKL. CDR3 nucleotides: TGCGCCAGCAGCCCTCCCTCTAGCGGGAGGGCCTTAGATGAGCAGTTCTTC. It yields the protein CASSPPSSGRALDEQFF.

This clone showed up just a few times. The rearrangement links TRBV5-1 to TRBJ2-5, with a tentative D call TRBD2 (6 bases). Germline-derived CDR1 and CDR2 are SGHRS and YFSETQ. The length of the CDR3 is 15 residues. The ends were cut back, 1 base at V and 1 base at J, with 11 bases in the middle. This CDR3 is CASSLRAGSQETQYF. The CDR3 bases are TGCGCCAGCAGCTTGAGGGCGGGGTCCCAAGAGACCCAGTACTTC.

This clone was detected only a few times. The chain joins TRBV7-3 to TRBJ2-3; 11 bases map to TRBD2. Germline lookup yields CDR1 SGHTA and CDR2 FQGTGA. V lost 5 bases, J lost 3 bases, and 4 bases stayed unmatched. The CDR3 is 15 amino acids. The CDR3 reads CASSPTSGITDTQYF. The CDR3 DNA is TGTGCCAGCAGCCCGACTAGCGGGATAACAGATACGCAGTATTTT.

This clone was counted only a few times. The CDR3 region is CASSERAGWHEQFF. In nucleotides, the CDR3 is TGTGCCAGCAGTGAACGGGCAGGGTGGCATGAGCAGTTCTTC. The genes are TRBV2 and TRBJ2-1, with D possibly being TRBD1 (5 bases). CDR3 length: 14 amino acids. Trimming shortened V by 2 bases and J by 8 bases, and 13 bases separated the two germline ends. CDR1 and CDR2 from the germline V gene are SNHLY and FYNNEI. Using reference TRBV2 and TRBJ2-1 for the parts outside the CDR3, the full variable domain is EPEVTQTPSHQVTQMGQEVILRCVPISNHLYFYWYRQILGQKVEFLVSFYNNEISEKSEIFDDQFSVERPDGSNFTLKIRSTKLEDSAMYFCASSERAGWHEQFFGPGTRLTVL.

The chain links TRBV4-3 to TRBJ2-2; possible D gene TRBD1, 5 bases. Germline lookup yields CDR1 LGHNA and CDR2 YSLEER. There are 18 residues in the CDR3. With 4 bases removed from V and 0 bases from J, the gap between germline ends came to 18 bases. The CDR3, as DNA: TGCGCCAGCAGCCGCGCGAGTTCACAGGCCGCGAACACCGGGGAGCTGTTTTTT. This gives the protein CASSRASSQAANTGELFF.

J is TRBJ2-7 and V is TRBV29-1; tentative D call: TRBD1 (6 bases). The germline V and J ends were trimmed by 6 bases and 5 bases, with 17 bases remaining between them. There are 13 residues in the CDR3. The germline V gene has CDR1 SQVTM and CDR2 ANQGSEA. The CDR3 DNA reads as TGCAGCGTCGGTACGAATGGGGGCAACGAGCAGTACTTC. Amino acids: CSVGTNGGNEQYF.

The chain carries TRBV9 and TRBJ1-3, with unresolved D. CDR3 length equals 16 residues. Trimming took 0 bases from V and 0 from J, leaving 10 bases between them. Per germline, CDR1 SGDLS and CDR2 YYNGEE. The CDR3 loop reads CASSVVERPSGNTIYF. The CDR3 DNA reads TGTGCCAGCAGCGTAGTTGAGAGACCCTCTGGAAACACCATATATTTT. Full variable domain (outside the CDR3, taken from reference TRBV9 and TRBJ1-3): DSGVTQTPKHLITATGQRVTLRCSPRSGDLSVYWYQQSLDQGLQFLIQYYNGEERAKGNILERFSAQQFPDLHSELNLSSLELGDSALYFCASSVVERPSGNTIYFGEGSWLTVV.

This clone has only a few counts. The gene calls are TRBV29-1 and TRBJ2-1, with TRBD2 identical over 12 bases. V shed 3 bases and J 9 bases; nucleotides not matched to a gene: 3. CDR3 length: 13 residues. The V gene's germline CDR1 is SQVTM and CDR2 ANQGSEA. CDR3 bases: TGCAGCGTTGAGACTAGCGGGAGAGGTGAGCAGTTCTTC. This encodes CSVETSGRGEQFF.

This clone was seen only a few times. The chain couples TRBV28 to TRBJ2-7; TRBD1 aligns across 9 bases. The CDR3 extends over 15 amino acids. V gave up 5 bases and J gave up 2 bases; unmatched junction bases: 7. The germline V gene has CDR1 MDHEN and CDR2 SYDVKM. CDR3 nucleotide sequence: TGTGCCAGCAGTCCCGCGGGACAGGGCCCCTACGAGCAGTACTTC. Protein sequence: CASSPAGQGPYEQYF.

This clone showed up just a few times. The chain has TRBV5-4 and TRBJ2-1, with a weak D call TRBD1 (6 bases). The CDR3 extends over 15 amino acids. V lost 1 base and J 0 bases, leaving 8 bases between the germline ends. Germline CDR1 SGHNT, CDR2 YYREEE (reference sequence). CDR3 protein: CASSLSDSSYNEQFF. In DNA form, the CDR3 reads TGTGCCAGCAGCTTGTCGGACAGCTCCTACAATGAGCAGTTCTTC.

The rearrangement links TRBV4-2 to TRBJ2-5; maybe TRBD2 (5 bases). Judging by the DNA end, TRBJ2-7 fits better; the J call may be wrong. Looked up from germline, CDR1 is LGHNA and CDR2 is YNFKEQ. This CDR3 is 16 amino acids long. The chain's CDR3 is CASSQAAASLPYEQYF. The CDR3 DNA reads TGTGCCAGCAGCCAAGCCGCGGCTAGCCTCCCCTACGAGCAGTACTTC.

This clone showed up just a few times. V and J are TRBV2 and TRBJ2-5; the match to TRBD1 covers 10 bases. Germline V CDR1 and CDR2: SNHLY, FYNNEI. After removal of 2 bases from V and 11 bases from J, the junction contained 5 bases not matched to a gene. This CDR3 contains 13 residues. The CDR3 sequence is CASSEWDRGPQYF. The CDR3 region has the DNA TGTGCCAGCAGTGAATGGGACAGGGGACCGCAGTACTTC.

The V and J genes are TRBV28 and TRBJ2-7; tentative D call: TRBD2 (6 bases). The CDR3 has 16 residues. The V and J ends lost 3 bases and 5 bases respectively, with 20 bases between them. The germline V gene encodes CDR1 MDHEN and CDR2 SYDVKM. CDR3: CASSFLGRRGRDEQYF. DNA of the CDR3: TGTGCCAGCAGTTTTCTAGGTAGGCGGGGAAGGGACGAGCAGTACTTC.

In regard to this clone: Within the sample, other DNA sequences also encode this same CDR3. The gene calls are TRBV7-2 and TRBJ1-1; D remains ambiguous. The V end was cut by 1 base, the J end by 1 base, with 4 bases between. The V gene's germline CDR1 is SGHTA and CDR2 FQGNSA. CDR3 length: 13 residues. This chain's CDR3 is CASSLDSNTEAFF. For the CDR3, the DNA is TGTGCCAGCAGCTTAGACTCGAACACTGAAGCTTTCTTT.

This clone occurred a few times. The CDR3 sequence: CASSQEEGFSGKLFF. The CDR3 DNA reads as TGTGCCAGCAGCCAAGAGGAGGGATTTTCCGGAAAACTGTTTTTT. The chain employs TRBV4-2 and TRBJ1-4; D not certain. The ends were cut back, 0 bases at V and 10 bases at J, with 15 bases in the middle. The CDR3 loop spans 15 amino acids. CDR1 is LGHNA and CDR2 is YNFKEQ in the germline V gene.

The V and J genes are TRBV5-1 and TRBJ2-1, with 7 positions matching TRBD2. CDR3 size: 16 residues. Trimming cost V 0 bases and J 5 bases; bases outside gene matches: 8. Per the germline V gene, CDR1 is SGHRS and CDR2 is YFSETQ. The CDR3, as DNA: TGCGCCAGCAGCTTGGGTGTTAGCGGGTCCCACAATGAGCAGTTCTTC. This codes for CASSLGVSGSHNEQFF. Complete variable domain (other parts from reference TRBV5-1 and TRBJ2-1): KAGVTQTPRYLIKTRGQQVTLSCSPISGHRSVSWYQQTPGQGLQFLFEYFSETQRNKGNFPGRFSGRQFSNSRSEMNVSTLELGDSALYLCASSLGVSGSHNEQFFGPGTRLTVL.

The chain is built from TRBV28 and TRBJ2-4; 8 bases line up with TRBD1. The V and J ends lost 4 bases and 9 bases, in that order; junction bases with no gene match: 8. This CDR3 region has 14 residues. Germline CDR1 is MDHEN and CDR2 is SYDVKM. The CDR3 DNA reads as TGTGCCAGCAGTTACAGGACAGGGTTAAGCATTCAGTACTTC. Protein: CASSYRTGLSIQYF.

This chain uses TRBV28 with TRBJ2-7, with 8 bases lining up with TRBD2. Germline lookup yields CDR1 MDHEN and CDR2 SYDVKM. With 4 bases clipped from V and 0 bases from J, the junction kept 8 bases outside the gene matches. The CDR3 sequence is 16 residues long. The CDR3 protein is CASSYSGDRSSYEQYF. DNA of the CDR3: TGTGCCAGCAGTTATAGCGGGGATAGAAGCTCCTACGAGCAGTACTTC. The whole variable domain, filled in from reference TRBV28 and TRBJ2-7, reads DVKVTQSSRYLVKRTGEKVFLECVQDMDHENMFWYRQDPGLGLRLIYFSYDVKMKEKGDIPEGYSVSREKKERFSLILESASTNQTSMYLCASSYSGDRSSYEQYFGPGTRLTVT.

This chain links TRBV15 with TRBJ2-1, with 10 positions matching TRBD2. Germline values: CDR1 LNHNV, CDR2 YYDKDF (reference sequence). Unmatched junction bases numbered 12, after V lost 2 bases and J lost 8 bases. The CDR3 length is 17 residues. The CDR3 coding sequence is TGTGCCACCAGCAGAACTTTAGGGCTAGCGGGAGACGATGAGCAGTTCTTC. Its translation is CATSRTLGLAGDDEQFF. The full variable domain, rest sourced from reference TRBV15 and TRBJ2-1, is DAMVIQNPRYQVTQFGKPVTLSCSQTLNHNVMYWYQQKSSQAPKLLFHYYDKDFNNEADTPDNFQSRRPNTSFCFLDIRSPGLGDTAMYLCATSRTLGLAGDDEQFFGPGTRLTVL.

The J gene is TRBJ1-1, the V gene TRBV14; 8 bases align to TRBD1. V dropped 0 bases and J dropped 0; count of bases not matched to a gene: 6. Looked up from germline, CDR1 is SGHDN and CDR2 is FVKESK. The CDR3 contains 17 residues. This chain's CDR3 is CASSQEWGDRMNTEAFF. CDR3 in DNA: TGTGCCAGCAGCCAAGAGTGGGGGGACAGGATGAACACTGAAGCTTTCTTT.

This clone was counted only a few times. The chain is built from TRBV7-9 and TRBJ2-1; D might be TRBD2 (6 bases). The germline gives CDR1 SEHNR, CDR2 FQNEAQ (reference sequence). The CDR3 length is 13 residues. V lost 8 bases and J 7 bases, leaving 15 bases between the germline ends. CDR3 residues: CASLRSGGNEQFF. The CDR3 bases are TGTGCCAGCCTCCGCTCCGGGGGAAATGAGCAGTTCTTC.

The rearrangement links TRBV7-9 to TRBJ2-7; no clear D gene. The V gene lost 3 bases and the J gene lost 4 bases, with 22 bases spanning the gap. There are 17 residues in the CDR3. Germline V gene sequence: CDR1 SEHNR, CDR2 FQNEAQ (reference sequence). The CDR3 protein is CASSLVNLRNYKYEQYF. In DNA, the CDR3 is TGTGCCAGCAGCTTGGTCAATCTCCGTAATTATAAGTACGAGCAGTACTTC.

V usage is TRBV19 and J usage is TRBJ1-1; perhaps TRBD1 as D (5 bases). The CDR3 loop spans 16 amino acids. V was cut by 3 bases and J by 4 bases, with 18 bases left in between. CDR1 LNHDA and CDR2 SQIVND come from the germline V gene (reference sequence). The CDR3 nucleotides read TGTGCCAGTAGTATCTATCTCACAGGTGACGGCACTGAAGCTTTCTTT. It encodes CASSIYLTGDGTEAFF.

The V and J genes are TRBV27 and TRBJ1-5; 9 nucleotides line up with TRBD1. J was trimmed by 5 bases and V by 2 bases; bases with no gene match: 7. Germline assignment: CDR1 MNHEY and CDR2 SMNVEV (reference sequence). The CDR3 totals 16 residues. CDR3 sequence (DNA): TGTGCCAGCAGTTTACGTGGACAGGGGTCCGATCAGCCCCAGCATTTT. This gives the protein CASSLRGQGSDQPQHF.

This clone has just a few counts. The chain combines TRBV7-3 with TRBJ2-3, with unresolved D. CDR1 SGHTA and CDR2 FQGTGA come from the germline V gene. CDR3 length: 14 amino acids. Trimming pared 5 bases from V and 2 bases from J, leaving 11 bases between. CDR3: CASSPRFNTDTQYF. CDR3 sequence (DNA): TGTGCCAGCAGCCCTAGGTTTAACACAGATACGCAGTATTTT. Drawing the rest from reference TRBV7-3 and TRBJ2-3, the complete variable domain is GAGVSQTPSNKVTEKGKYVELRCDPISGHTALYWYRQSLGQGPEFLIYFQGTGAADDSGLPNDRFFAVRPEGSVSTLKIQRTERGDSAVYLCASSPRFNTDTQYFGPGTRLTVL.

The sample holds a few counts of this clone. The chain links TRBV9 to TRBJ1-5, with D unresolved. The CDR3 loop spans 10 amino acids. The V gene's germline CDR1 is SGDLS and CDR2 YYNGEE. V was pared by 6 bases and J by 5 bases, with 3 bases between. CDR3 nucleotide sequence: TGTGCCAGCAAGGATCAGCCCCAGCATTTT. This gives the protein CASKDQPQHF. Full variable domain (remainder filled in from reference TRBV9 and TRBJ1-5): DSGVTQTPKHLITATGQRVTLRCSPRSGDLSVYWYQQSLDQGLQFLIQYYNGEERAKGNILERFSAQQFPDLHSELNLSSLELGDSALYFCASKDQPQHFGDGTRLSIL.

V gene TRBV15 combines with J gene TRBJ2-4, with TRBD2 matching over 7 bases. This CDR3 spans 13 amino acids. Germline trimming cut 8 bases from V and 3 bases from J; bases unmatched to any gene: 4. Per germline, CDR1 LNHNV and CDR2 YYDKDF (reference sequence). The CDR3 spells CATGRDYKNIQYF. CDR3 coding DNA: TGTGCCACCGGCCGGGACTACAAAAACATTCAGTACTTC.